What follows are 15 T cell receptor beta chains derived from one specimen sequenced in a study of blood T cell repertoires in COVID-19. TCRdb's copy holds only in-frame clones and misses some; the assay was immunoSEQ multiplex PCR. This sample yields 250,000 to 300,000 clones, of which about four fifths are seen a single time; 4.5% to 6% belongs to the top ten. Sequencing was carried out using PBMCs or T cells enriched from blood (not recorded which). The receptors come from a middle-aged man who had been exposed to COVID-19.

V gene TRBV7-6 combines with J gene TRBJ2-2; tentative D call: TRBD2 (6 bases). Germline lookup yields CDR1 SGHVS and CDR2 FNYEAQ. Trimming removed 5 bases from V and 3 bases from J, with 13 bases in between. The CDR3 runs 15 residues. The CDR3 region is CASSHRDSYTGELFF. CDR3 sequence (DNA): TGTGCCAGCAGCCATAGGGACTCCTACACCGGGGAGCTGTTTTTT. Using reference TRBV7-6 and TRBJ2-2 for the parts outside the CDR3, the full variable domain is GAGVSQSPRYKVTKRGQDVALRCDPISGHVSLYWYRQALGQGPEFLTYFNYEAQQDKSGLPNDRFSAERPEGSISTLTIQRTEQRDSAMYRCASSHRDSYTGELFFGEGSRLTVL.

V usage is TRBV12-3 or TRBV12-4 and J usage is TRBJ1-2; D perhaps matches TRBD1 (6 bases). The CDR3 covers 13 residues. Trimming removed 0 bases at V and 6 bases at J, with 8 bases between. CDR3 in amino acids: CASSLARTDGYTF. The CDR3 DNA reads as TGTGCCAGCAGTTTAGCCCGGACAGATGGCTACACCTTC.

V usage is TRBV15 and J usage is TRBJ1-6; D not resolved. The CDR3 runs 18 residues. CDR1 is LNHNV, CDR2 YYDKDF, per germline (reference sequence). The V gene lost 0 bases and the J gene lost 0 bases, with 12 bases spanning the gap. This CDR3 is CATSRDRAISSYNSPLHF. DNA for the CDR3: TGTGCCACCAGCAGAGATCGCGCCATTAGCTCCTATAATTCACCCCTCCACTTT.

The chain employs TRBV11-2 and TRBJ2-3; 11 nucleotides align to TRBD2. The junction had 19 bases not matched to a gene; V was cut back by 0 bases and J by 8 bases. The germline V gene has CDR1 SGHAT and CDR2 FQNNGV. CDR3 size: 20 residues. The CDR3: CASSLDRLAGGMVLGGTQYF. CDR3 nucleotides: TGTGCCAGCAGCTTAGATCGCCTAGCGGGAGGTATGGTCCTTGGCGGTACGCAGTATTTT. The full variable domain, rest sourced from reference TRBV11-2 and TRBJ2-3, is EAGVAQSPRYKIIEKRQSVAFWCNPISGHATLYWYQQILGQGPKLLIQFQNNGVVDDSQLPKDRFSAERLKGVDSTLKIQPAKLEDSAVYLCASSLDRLAGGMVLGGTQYFGPGTRLTVL.

This chain uses TRBV18 with TRBJ1-3; D is ambiguous. The CDR3 is made up of 14 amino acids. Germline CDR1 is KGHSH and CDR2 is LQKENI. The V and J ends lost 8 bases and 0 bases respectively, with 11 bases between them. The CDR3 loop reads CASQEGSSGNTIYF. The CDR3 DNA is TGTGCCAGCCAGGAGGGCAGCTCTGGAAACACCATATATTTT.

The rearrangement joins TRBV27 to TRBJ1-5, with 9 bases that match TRBD1. The CDR3 length is 18 residues. Unmatched junction bases numbered 10, after V lost 3 bases and J lost 1 base. Germline V gives CDR1 MNHEY, CDR2 SMNVEV (reference sequence). The CDR3 sequence: CASSFAGTGLGSNQPQHF. The CDR3 region has the DNA TGTGCCAGCAGTTTTGCCGGGACAGGGTTAGGGAGCAATCAGCCCCAGCATTTT.

V and J are TRBV20-1 and TRBJ2-2, with D possibly being TRBD1 (5 bases). Germline loops: CDR1 DFQATT, CDR2 SNEGSKA (reference sequence). The CDR3 length is 15 residues. V lost 3 bases and J 0 bases, leaving 11 bases between the germline ends. The CDR3 DNA is TGCAGTGCTAGTAGTTCAGGGCCGAACACCGGGGAGCTGTTTTTT. This encodes CSASSSGPNTGELFF.

This chain uses TRBV15 with TRBJ2-1; tentatively, D is TRBD1 (5 bases). There are 16 residues in the CDR3. The V end lost 0 bases, the J end lost 7 bases, and 16 bases lay between the germline ends. CDR1 is LNHNV and CDR2 is YYDKDF in the germline V gene (reference sequence). This CDR3 is CATSRDGQGLLNEQFF. Written as DNA, the CDR3 is TGTGCCACCAGCAGAGATGGTCAGGGCCTACTGAATGAGCAGTTCTTC.

The genes are TRBV23-1 and TRBJ1-4; D remains ambiguous. TRBV23-1 is assigned to the ORF class and has an uncertain function. CDR3 size: 13 residues. Trimming pared 2 bases from V and 8 bases from J, leaving 9 bases between. The CDR3 DNA reads TGCGCCAGCAGTCAACGCGTTCCAGAAAAACTGTTTTTT. This encodes CASSQRVPEKLFF.

The CDR3 sequence is CASSLRPGRRILQPQHF. CDR3 sequence (DNA): TGCGCCAGCAGCTTGAGACCCGGGAGAAGGATCTTGCAGCCCCAGCATTTT. The gene calls are TRBV5-1 and TRBJ1-5; D remains unclear. The V gene's germline CDR1 is SGHRS and CDR2 YFSETQ. The CDR3 has 17 amino acids. The V and J ends lost 1 base and 7 bases respectively, with 21 bases between them. Together with reference TRBV5-1 and TRBJ1-5, the CDR3 gives the full variable domain: KAGVTQTPRYLIKTRGQQVTLSCSPISGHRSVSWYQQTPGQGLQFLFEYFSETQRNKGNFPGRFSGRQFSNSRSEMNVSTLELGDSALYLCASSLRPGRRILQPQHFGDGTRLSIL.

Concerning this clone: The sample carries other DNA sequences with the same CDR3. The rearrangement uses TRBV7-9 and TRBJ1-2; D unresolved. Germline V lookup: CDR1 SEHNR, CDR2 FQNEAQ (reference sequence). The V gene lost 1 base and the J gene lost 8 bases, with 8 bases spanning the gap. CDR3 length: 12 amino acids. The CDR3 spells CASSLEGGGYTF. The CDR3 region has the DNA TGTGCCAGCAGCTTAGAAGGAGGGGGCTACACCTTC.

This clone has only a few counts. This sequence joins TRBV4-2 and TRBJ2-5; 8 bases line up with TRBD2. The CDR3 length is 15 residues. Germline CDR1 reads LGHNA; CDR2 reads YNFKEQ. V dropped 4 bases and J dropped 5; count of bases not matched to a gene: 9. The chain's CDR3 is CASSLLELAGETQYF. CDR3 bases: TGTGCCAGCAGCCTTCTAGAGTTAGCGGGGGAGACCCAGTACTTC.

The rearrangement uses TRBV7-9 and TRBJ2-1; 7 bases fit TRBD2. The CDR3 runs to 17 residues. Per germline, CDR1 SEHNR and CDR2 FQNEAQ (reference sequence). V was pared by 5 bases and J by 10 bases, with 20 bases of the junction left unmatched. Here the CDR3 reads CASSPGVGEGARQEQFF. Written as DNA, the CDR3 is TGTGCCAGCAGCCCAGGTGTGGGGGAGGGCGCCCGTCAGGAGCAGTTCTTC.

The chain carries TRBV5-1 and TRBJ1-4, with 8 positions matching TRBD1. Germline V gives CDR1 SGHRS, CDR2 YFSETQ. The CDR3 spans 13 residues. V lost 4 bases to trimming and J lost 8 bases; unmatched junction nucleotides: 4. This chain's CDR3 is CASSTQGGEKLFF. Here the CDR3 DNA reads TGCGCCAGCAGCACACAGGGGGGCGAAAAACTGTTTTTT.

The rearrangement links TRBV5-1 to TRBJ1-2; perhaps TRBD1 as D (6 bases). The V gene's germline CDR1 is SGHRS and CDR2 YFSETQ. V gave up 4 bases and J gave up 6 bases, with 19 bases separating them. The CDR3 loop spans 15 amino acids. The CDR3 here is CASSPRPTGTDGYTF. CDR3 DNA sequence: TGCGCCAGCAGCCCCCGTCCGACAGGAACGGATGGCTACACCTTC.